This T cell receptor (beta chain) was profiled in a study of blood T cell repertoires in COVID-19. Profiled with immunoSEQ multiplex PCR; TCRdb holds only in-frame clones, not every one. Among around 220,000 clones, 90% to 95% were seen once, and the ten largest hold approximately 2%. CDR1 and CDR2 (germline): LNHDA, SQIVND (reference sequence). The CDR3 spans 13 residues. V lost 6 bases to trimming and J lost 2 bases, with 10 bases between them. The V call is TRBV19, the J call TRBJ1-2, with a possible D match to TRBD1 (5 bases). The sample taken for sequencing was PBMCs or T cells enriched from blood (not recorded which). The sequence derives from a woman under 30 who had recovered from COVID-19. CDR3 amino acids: CASRISGNYGYTF. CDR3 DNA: TGTGCCAGTAGAATTTCAGGGAACTATGGCTACACCTTC.